This T cell receptor beta chain was captured in a study of early T cells in non-severe SARS-CoV-2 infection. Background on the study: The study sequenced bulk RNA from unsorted whole blood, with chains unpaired.

Unique molecular identifiers were affixed to single, distinct cDNA molecules. TCRdb re-called the 5' RACE reads with MiXCR, one entry per CDR3 protein. This repertoire shows approximately 69,000 distinct CDR3 sequences, roughly 12% found once; its top ten account for around 5.8%. With 5 bases clipped from V and 0 bases from J, the junction kept 5 bases outside the gene matches. The length of the CDR3 is 17 residues. From germline, CDR1 is SGHTA and CDR2 FQGTGA. This clonotype appeared many times. The source is an adult who was a healthcare worker with PCR-confirmed SARS-CoV-2 infection or an uninfected control (not recorded which). The sample consisted of whole blood. The chain has TRBV7-3 and TRBJ2-7; 15 positions match TRBD2. The CDR3 DNA reads as TGTGCCAGCAGCGCCTCGGGACTAGCGGGAGGCTCCTACGAGCAGTACTTC. Amino acids: CASSASGLAGGSYEQYF.